The source of this T cell receptor beta chain is a study of T-cell memory formation after mild COVID-19. On the study more broadly: TCR clusters were mostly donor specific. Study-level results: Pre-infection memory carried some responding clones, suggesting that cross-reactive memory joined. CD4+ bias marked clones expanding day 15 to 37, unlike balanced contracting clones.

Each CDR3 protein gets one entry after TCRdb re-called the 5' RACE reads with MiXCR. Here the sample spans about 110,000 distinct CDR3 sequences, approximately 22% being singletons. Trimming removed 9 bases from V and 4 bases from J; junction bases left unmatched: 11. From germline, CDR1 is LGHNA and CDR2 YSLEER. The CDR3 consists of 15 residues. Points on this clonotype: Its antigen is unidentified.

The sequence was collected from a man younger than 35 who had mild COVID-19 (a few samples of this study predate the infection). Cell type and time point are not known. The V gene is TRBV4-3, the J gene TRBJ2-7, with 11 positions matching TRBD1. The sequenced material came from PBMCs or a T cell subset sorted from them (not recorded which). The CDR3, as DNA: TGCGCCAGATGTTGGGCGGACAGGGGGCATTACGAGCAGTACTTC. Translated, it gives CARCWADRGHYEQYF.